The TCR beta chain under discussion was sequenced for a study of early T cells in non-severe SARS-CoV-2 infection. About the study: Sequencing used unsorted whole-blood bulk RNA, so chains lack pairing.

The TCR library protocol attached unique molecular identifiers to the individual cDNA molecules. TCRdb ran MiXCR on the 5' RACE reads and lists one entry per CDR3 protein. Of roughly 53,000 distinct CDR3 sequences listed, around 8.6% are singletons. V lost 0 bases and J lost 5, with 16 bases in between. This CDR3 spans 15 amino acids. Germline CDR1 is DFQATT and CDR2 is SNEGSKA (reference sequence). This clonotype turned up a few times. The sequence was obtained from an adult who was a healthcare worker with PCR-confirmed SARS-CoV-2 infection or an uninfected control (not recorded which). The rearrangement joins TRBV20-1 to TRBJ2-5, with D possibly matching TRBD2 (5 bases). The sequences come from whole blood, collected at baseline. The CDR3 spells CSARDSRESWETQYF. The CDR3 DNA sequence: TGCAGTGCTAGAGATTCGAGGGAATCTTGGGAGACCCAGTACTTC.